This T cell receptor beta chain was identified in a study of blood T cells in healthy people across ages. Concerning this clonotype itself: Its antigen is still unknown.

V gave up 3 bases and J gave up 4 bases; unmatched junction bases: 19. CDR1 is SQVTM, CDR2 ANQGSEA, per germline. The CDR3 covers 19 residues. Donors each provided 8 to 10 milliliters of peripheral blood. Study results and caveats: Diversity of TCR beta per million T cells declined in a roughly linear way with age. Reliance upon unsorted PBMCs precluded definitive naive versus antigen-experienced comparison.

A sample-barcoded 5' primer and a J-beta primer mix were used in a second PCR of roughly 7 to 11 cycles. TCRdb redid the calling of the 5' RACE reads with MiXCR, one entry per CDR3 protein. This table has hundreds of thousands of distinct CDR3 sequences, 44% appearing once. This clonotype was obtained from a man aged 60 to 75 in good health. The chain is built from TRBV29-1 and TRBJ2-5; 11 positions agree with TRBD2. Sequencing used blood. CDR3 amino acids: CSVEASLAGGRGIVETQYF. CDR3 DNA: TGCAGCGTTGAGGCTTCTCTAGCGGGGGGCCGGGGGATAGTAGAGACCCAGTACTTC.